The 2 T cell receptor beta chains in this list originate from one sample, sequenced in a study of blood T cell repertoires in COVID-19 (dated by TCRdb to 2020 to 2021). Libraries were made using the immunoSEQ multiplex PCR assay. TCRdb limited this immuneACCESS table to in-frame rearrangements with V and J called. A share of clones is missing; checked studies link under half to unresolved V genes, and the rest is unexplained. Present in this sample are approximately 250,000 clones, 70% to 90% of which were seen just once. 2% to 2.5% of the sample is in the top ten clones. Input material: PBMCs or T cells enriched from blood (not recorded which). All receptors derive from a woman aged 55-75 years in a cohort exposed to, infected with or recovered from COVID-19 (not recorded which).

The chain links TRBV20-1 to TRBJ2-3; D is unclear. The germline V and J ends were trimmed by 6 bases and 11 bases, with 15 bases remaining between them. The CDR3 is made up of 11 amino acids. Germline assignment: CDR1 DFQATT and CDR2 SNEGSKA (reference sequence). The CDR3 here is CSASSPPGQYF. DNA of the CDR3: TGCAGTGCCTCTTCCCCGCCCGGGCAGTATTTT.

V and J are TRBV18 and TRBJ2-7; 11 nucleotides match TRBD2. CDR1 is KGHSH, CDR2 LQKENI, per germline. The CDR3 runs to 15 residues. The trim removed 3 bases at V and 5 bases at J, leaving 6 bases unmatched. Here the CDR3 reads CASSPILAGADEQYF. For the CDR3, the DNA is TGTGCCAGCTCACCGATACTAGCGGGAGCCGACGAGCAGTACTTC.